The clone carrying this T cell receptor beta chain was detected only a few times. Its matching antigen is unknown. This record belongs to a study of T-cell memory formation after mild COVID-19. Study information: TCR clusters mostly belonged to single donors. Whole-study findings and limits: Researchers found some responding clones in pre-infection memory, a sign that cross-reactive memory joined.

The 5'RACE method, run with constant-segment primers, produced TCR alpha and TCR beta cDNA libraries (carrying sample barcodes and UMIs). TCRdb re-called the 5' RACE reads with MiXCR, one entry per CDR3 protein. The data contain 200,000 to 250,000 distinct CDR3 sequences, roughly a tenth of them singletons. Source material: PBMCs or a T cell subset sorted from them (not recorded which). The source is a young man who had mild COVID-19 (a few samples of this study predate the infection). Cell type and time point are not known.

The CDR3 is CASSLGPGRLIHNEQFF. CDR3 sequence (DNA): TGTGCCAGCAGCTTAGGTCCGGGACGACTTATCCACAATGAGCAGTTCTTC. V and J are TRBV7-8 and TRBJ2-1; D could derive from TRBD1 or TRBD2 (5 bases each). The ends were cut back, 1 base at V and 5 bases at J, with 18 bases in the middle. The germline V gene has CDR1 SGHVS and CDR2 FQNEAQ. CDR3 length: 17 residues.